Below are 11 T cell receptor beta chains sequenced from a single sample in a study of T-cell reconstitution after alpha-beta-depleted transplantation in children. Using unique molecular identifiers, the investigators prepared the TCRbeta library. TCRdb redid the calling of the PCR reads with MiXCR, one entry per CDR3 protein. This repertoire shows about 640,000 distinct CDR3 sequences, roughly 13% found once; its top ten account for 2.2%. The sequencing used PBMCs, mostly from graft donor cells, collected 360 days after TCRalphabeta/CD19-depleted stem cell transplant. The receptors were sampled from a male patient younger than 18 who had a stem cell transplant for acute myeloid leukemia, so the T cells may come from the graft donor.

V is TRBV5-1 and J is TRBJ2-1; 9 bases align to TRBD2. V lost 0 bases, J lost 8 bases, and 6 bases stayed unmatched. Germline V gene lookup returns CDR1 SGHRS and CDR2 YFSETQ. This CDR3 comprises 15 residues. The CDR3 spells CASSLELAGLDEQFF. For the CDR3, the DNA is TGCGCCAGCAGCTTGGAACTAGCGGGCTTGGATGAGCAGTTCTTC. Variable domain in full (rest from reference TRBV5-1 and TRBJ2-1): KAGVTQTPRYLIKTRGQQVTLSCSPISGHRSVSWYQQTPGQGLQFLFEYFSETQRNKGNFPGRFSGRQFSNSRSEMNVSTLELGDSALYLCASSLELAGLDEQFFGPGTRLTVL.

This clonotype has a handful of counts. This chain joins TRBV7-9 and TRBJ1-5; 10 nucleotides agree with TRBD1. Germline assignment: CDR1 SEHNR and CDR2 FQNEAQ (reference sequence). This CDR3 comprises 16 residues. V dropped 4 bases and J dropped 3; count of bases not matched to a gene: 6. The CDR3 DNA sequence: TGTGCCAGCAGCTCGGACAGGGGGGTCGTCAATCAGCCCCAGCATTTT. It is translated as CASSSDRGVVNQPQHF.

This clonotype occurred many times. The genes are TRBV4-2 and TRBJ2-3; 15 bases align to TRBD2. The trim removed 4 bases at V and 6 bases at J, leaving 5 bases unmatched. In germline, CDR1 is LGHNA, CDR2 YNFKEQ. CDR3 length: 16 amino acids. CDR3: CASSPGLAGGWDTQYF. The CDR3 DNA reads TGTGCCAGCAGCCCGGGACTAGCGGGAGGATGGGATACGCAGTATTTT.

The rearrangement joins TRBV20-1 to TRBJ2-1, with 14 nucleotides matching TRBD2. The J segment lost 6 bases and the V segment lost 0 bases, leaving 1 base of the junction unmatched. This CDR3 region has 15 residues. The germline gives CDR1 DFQATT, CDR2 SNEGSKA (reference sequence). For the CDR3, the DNA is TGCAGTGCTAGAGAGGGACTAGCGGGAGTCAATGAGCAGTTCTTC. Residues: CSAREGLAGVNEQFF.

This clonotype was picked up a small number of times. The chain is built from TRBV7-8 and TRBJ2-7; D possibly corresponds to TRBD2 (7 bases). The V gene's germline CDR1 is SGHVS and CDR2 FQNEAQ. V was pared by 5 bases and J by 9 bases, with 14 bases between. The CDR3 consists of 12 residues. The CDR3 region has the DNA TGTGCCAGCAGCCTAGGGGGGGGCGGGCAGTACTTC. It translates to CASSLGGGGQYF. Supplemented by reference TRBV7-8 and TRBJ2-7, the full variable domain reads GAGVSQSPRYKVAKRGQDVALRCDPISGHVSLFWYQQALGQGPEFLTYFQNEAQLDKSGLPSDRFFAERPEGSVSTLKIQRTQQEDSAVYLCASSLGGGGQYFGPGTRLTVT.

The rearrangement uses TRBV11-2 and TRBJ2-5, with 9 positions matching TRBD2. Germline CDR1 is SGHAT and CDR2 is FQNNGV. V dropped 5 bases and J dropped 4; count of bases not matched to a gene: 11. The CDR3 extends over 16 amino acids. The CDR3 DNA follows: TGTGCCAGCAGCCGAGACGTAGCGGGAGCCAGAGAGACCCAGTACTTC. This encodes CASSRDVAGARETQYF.

This clonotype showed up just a few times. This sequence joins TRBV20-1 and TRBJ2-7; weak D call: TRBD1 (6 bases). CDR1 and CDR2 (germline): DFQATT, SNEGSKA (reference sequence). V was clipped by 4 bases and J by 2 bases, with 18 bases between them. The CDR3 has 15 amino acids. This CDR3 is CSAKVRGRGAYEQYF. Here the CDR3 DNA reads TGCAGTGCTAAGGTTAGAGGCAGGGGCGCCTACGAGCAGTACTTC.

The chain recombines TRBV23-1 with TRBJ2-2; 7 bases map to TRBD1. TRBV23-1 is reported as an ORF; its role is uncertain. The CDR3 is 16 residues long. V lost 1 base, J lost 7 bases, and 9 bases stayed unmatched. The CDR3 DNA sequence: TGCGCCAGCAGTCAATTCTCAGGGGGTATTGACGGGGAGCTGTTTTTT. This gives the protein CASSQFSGGIDGELFF.

The chain combines TRBV28 with TRBJ1-4; 8 nucleotides align to TRBD1. Germline CDR1 MDHEN, CDR2 SYDVKM. CDR3 length: 20 amino acids. Trimming removed 4 bases from V and 1 base from J; junction bases left unmatched: 17. In DNA form, the CDR3 reads TGTGCCAGCAGTTACCTTAGACCTCCAGGGGGCTGGTTAACTAATGAAAAACTGTTTTTT. Protein sequence: CASSYLRPPGGWLTNEKLFF. Combining the CDR3 with reference TRBV28 and TRBJ1-4 gives the whole variable domain DVKVTQSSRYLVKRTGEKVFLECVQDMDHENMFWYRQDPGLGLRLIYFSYDVKMKEKGDIPEGYSVSREKKERFSLILESASTNQTSMYLCASSYLRPPGGWLTNEKLFFGSGTQLSVL.

CDR3 sequence: CASSTGRRTNEQFF. The CDR3 coding sequence is TGTGCCAGCAGCACAGGGAGGAGGACCAATGAGCAGTTCTTC. V and J are TRBV28 and TRBJ2-1; D may correspond to TRBD1 or TRBD2 (6 bases each). CDR1 and CDR2 (germline): MDHEN, SYDVKM. The CDR3 totals 14 residues. V was clipped by 6 bases and J by 6 bases, with 15 bases between them.

The chain uses TRBV15 and TRBJ1-1; tentative D call: TRBD1 (6 bases). The CDR3 is 12 residues long. V dropped 1 base and J dropped 8 bases, with 8 bases sitting between them. Germline V lookup: CDR1 LNHNV, CDR2 YYDKDF (reference sequence). The CDR3 DNA is TGTGCCACCAGCAGAGGGGGGCCCGAAGCTTTCTTT. It is translated as CATSRGGPEAFF.